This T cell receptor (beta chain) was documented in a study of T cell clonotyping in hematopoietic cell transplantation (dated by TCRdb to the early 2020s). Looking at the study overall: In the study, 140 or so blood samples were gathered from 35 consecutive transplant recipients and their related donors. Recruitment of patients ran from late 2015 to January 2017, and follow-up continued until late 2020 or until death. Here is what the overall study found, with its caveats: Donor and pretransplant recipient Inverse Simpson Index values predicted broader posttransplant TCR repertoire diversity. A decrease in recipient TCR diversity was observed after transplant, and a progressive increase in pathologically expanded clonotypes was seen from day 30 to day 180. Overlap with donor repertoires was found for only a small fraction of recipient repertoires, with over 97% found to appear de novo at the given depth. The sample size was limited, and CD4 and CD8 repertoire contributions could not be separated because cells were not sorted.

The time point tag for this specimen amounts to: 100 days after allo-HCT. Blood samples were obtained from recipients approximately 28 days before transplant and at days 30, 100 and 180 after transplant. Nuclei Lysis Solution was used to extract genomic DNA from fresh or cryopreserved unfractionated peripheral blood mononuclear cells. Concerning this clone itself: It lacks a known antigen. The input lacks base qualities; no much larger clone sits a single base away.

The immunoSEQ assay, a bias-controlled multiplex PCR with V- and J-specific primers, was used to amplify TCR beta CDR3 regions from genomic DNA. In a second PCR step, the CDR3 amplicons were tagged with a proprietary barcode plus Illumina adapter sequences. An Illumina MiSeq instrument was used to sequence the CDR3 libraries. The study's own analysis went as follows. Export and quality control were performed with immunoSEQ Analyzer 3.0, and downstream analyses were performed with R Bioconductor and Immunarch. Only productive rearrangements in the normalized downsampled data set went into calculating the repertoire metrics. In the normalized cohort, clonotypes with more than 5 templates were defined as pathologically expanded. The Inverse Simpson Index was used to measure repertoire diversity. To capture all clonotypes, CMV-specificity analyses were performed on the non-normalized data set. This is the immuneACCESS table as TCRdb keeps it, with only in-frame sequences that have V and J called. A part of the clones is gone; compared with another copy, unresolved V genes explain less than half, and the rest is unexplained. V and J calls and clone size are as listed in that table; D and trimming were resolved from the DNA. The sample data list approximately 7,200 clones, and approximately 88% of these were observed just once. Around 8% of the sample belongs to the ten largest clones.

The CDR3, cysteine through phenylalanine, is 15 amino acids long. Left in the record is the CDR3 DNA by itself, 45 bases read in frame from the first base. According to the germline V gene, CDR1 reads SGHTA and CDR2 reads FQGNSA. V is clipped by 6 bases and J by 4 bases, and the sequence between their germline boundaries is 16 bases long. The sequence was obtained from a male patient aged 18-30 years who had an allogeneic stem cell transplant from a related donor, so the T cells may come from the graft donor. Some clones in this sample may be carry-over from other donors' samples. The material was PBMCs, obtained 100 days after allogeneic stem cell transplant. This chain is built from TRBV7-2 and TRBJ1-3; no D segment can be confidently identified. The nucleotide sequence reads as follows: TGTGCCAGCAGACTTAATAGAGCGCGGGGAAACACCATATATTTT. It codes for CASRLNRARGNTIYF.